This TCR beta chain was documented in a study of control samples from healthy donors and cancer patients. Assay: immunoSEQ multiplex PCR; the TCRdb copy retains only in-frame clones and omits some. The repertoire has 90,000 or so clones, roughly 80% of them found once; the top ten carry 38%. V dropped 8 bases and J dropped 4 bases, with 11 bases sitting between them. The CDR3 runs to 12 residues. Germline CDR1 and CDR2: MNHEY and SMNVEV (reference sequence). The receptor was isolated from a man aged 65 to 85 with lung cancer. The material sequenced was PBMCs. The chain employs TRBV27 and TRBJ1-2; D is possibly TRBD1 (5 bases). The CDR3 sequence is CASGARGYGYTF. CDR3 nucleotide sequence: TGTGCCAGCGGGGCCCGGGGCTATGGCTACACCTTC.